Below, one T cell receptor (beta chain) is given with its context. No antigen is known for it. The data belong to a study of regulatory dendritic cells for organ transplantation. Allogeneic regulatory or mature dendritic cells were co-cultured for less than six days with CFSE-labeled sorted T cells at 1:10. FACS sorted CD4+ or CD8+ T cells into CD45RA+ naive and CD45RO+ memory. Germline V lookup: CDR1 KGHSH, CDR2 LQKENI. The CDR3 consists of 15 residues. V lost 6 bases and J lost 0; bases outside the gene matches: 5. Study findings and constraints: Of resting T cell subsets, memory CD8+ had the most alloreactive clonotypes. Naive T cells showed high diversity, memory cells less, memory CD8+ least. Mature dendritic cells appeared to drive more memory CD8+ clonal expansion than regulatory ones.

Produced via immunoSEQ multiplex PCR; TCRdb's table is partial and in-frame only. There are over 10,000 clones in the sample; around three quarters occur only once, and around 0.63% lies in the top ten. The chain combines TRBV18 with TRBJ1-3, with TRBD1 matching 7 bases. This TCR came from a human donor in good health. Sample: naive CD4+ T cells from blood cultured with regulatory dendritic cells. Subset in this sample: CD45RA+ naive T cells. This chain's CDR3 is CASSLGGASGNTIYF. CDR3 nucleotide sequence: TGTGCCAGCTCCCTAGGGGGCGCCTCTGGAAACACCATATATTTT.